These 27 T cell receptor beta chains were all obtained from the same sample, sequenced in a study of cytotoxic CD8 clonotypes in ibrutinib-treated CLL. Clones were sequenced by immunoSEQ multiplex PCR, and TCRdb holds only the in-frame ones, with some missing. The data contain some 200,000 clones, more than 70% of them singletons. This specimen consisted of PBMCs, obtained after 12 months of ibrutinib treatment. These receptors were collected from a human donor with chronic lymphocytic leukemia.

The rearrangement uses TRBV11-2 and TRBJ2-1, with 12 bases that match TRBD2. The V gene's germline CDR1 is SGHAT and CDR2 FQNNGV. The CDR3 covers 15 residues. Trimming at V came to 5 bases and at J to 4 bases, leaving 3 bases not matched to a gene. The DNA for the CDR3 is TGTGCCAGCAGCGGACTAGCGGGGCCGTACAATGAGCAGTTCTTC. Its translation: CASSGLAGPYNEQFF.

The chain links TRBV7-9 to TRBJ1-2, with 8 bases aligning to TRBD1. The CDR3 extends over 15 amino acids. CDR1 is SEHNR, CDR2 FQNEAQ, per germline (reference sequence). V shed 5 bases, J shed 3 bases, and the junction held 8 bases outside the gene matches. DNA for the CDR3: TGTGCCAGCAGCCTAGGACAGGGCATCGACTATGGCTACACCTTC. Translation gives CASSLGQGIDYGYTF.

The rearrangement joins TRBV19 to TRBJ2-2; D ambiguous. Trimming took off 3 bases at V and 7 bases at J, with 9 bases between the two ends. The CDR3 totals 13 residues. CDR1 and CDR2 (germline): LNHDA, SQIVND (reference sequence). The CDR3 sequence: CASSIVVGGELFF. In DNA, the CDR3 is TGTGCCAGTAGTATCGTTGTAGGCGGGGAGCTGTTTTTT.

J is TRBJ2-3 and V is TRBV30, with 9 bases lining up with TRBD2. Per the germline V gene, CDR1 is GTSNPN and CDR2 is SVGIG (reference sequence). CDR3 size: 15 residues. After removal of 4 bases from V and 9 bases from J, the junction contained 14 bases not matched to a gene. CDR3 bases: TGTGCCTGGACCCACGGGGCGGGGGGGACCGGGACGCAGTATTTT. As protein: CAWTHGAGGTGTQYF.

V and J are TRBV6-5 and TRBJ2-2; D gene uncertain. This CDR3 spans 14 amino acids. V lost 0 bases and J lost 6, with 8 bases in between. The germline V gene has CDR1 MNHEY and CDR2 SVGAGI. The CDR3 here is CASSYSIDPGELFF. CDR3 nucleotide sequence: TGTGCCAGCAGTTACTCTATCGATCCCGGGGAGCTGTTTTTT.

The genes are TRBV28 and TRBJ1-2; a weak D match, TRBD1 (5 bases). Looked up from germline, CDR1 is MDHEN and CDR2 is SYDVKM. There are 16 residues in the CDR3. Deletions cut 5 bases from V and 3 bases from J, with 19 bases between. CDR3 sequence: CASSGEEFGADYGYTF. The DNA for the CDR3 is TGTGCCAGCAGTGGAGAAGAGTTTGGGGCGGACTATGGCTACACCTTC.

The chain's CDR3 is CASREGLRYNEQFF. In nucleotides, the CDR3 is TGTGCCAGCAGAGAGGGACTACGCTACAATGAGCAGTTCTTC. The chain employs TRBV11-3 and TRBJ2-1; TRBD2 matches 7 bases. The ends lost 6 bases at V and 3 bases at J; junction bases unmatched: 5. Germline V CDR1 and CDR2: SGHNT, YENEEA. The CDR3 is 14 residues long.

The genes are TRBV7-8 and TRBJ1-1; the match to TRBD1 covers 12 bases. The J segment lost 0 bases and the V segment lost 0 bases, leaving 2 bases of the junction unmatched. Per the germline V gene, CDR1 is SGHVS and CDR2 is FQNEAQ. The CDR3 loop spans 17 amino acids. As DNA, the CDR3 is TGTGCCAGCAGCTTAGCGGGGACAGGGGGCTTGAACACTGAAGCTTTCTTT. Amino acids: CASSLAGTGGLNTEAFF. Full variable domain (remainder filled in from reference TRBV7-8 and TRBJ1-1): GAGVSQSPRYKVAKRGQDVALRCDPISGHVSLFWYQQALGQGPEFLTYFQNEAQLDKSGLPSDRFFAERPEGSVSTLKIQRTQQEDSAVYLCASSLAGTGGLNTEAFFGQGTRLTVV.

V usage is TRBV27 and J usage is TRBJ1-3; 7 bases line up with TRBD1. V was clipped by 3 bases and J by 0 bases; unmatched bases: 2. Germline lookup yields CDR1 MNHEY and CDR2 SMNVEV (reference sequence). The CDR3 is 15 amino acids. The CDR3 nucleotides read TGTGCCAGCAGTTTGGACAGGAGCTCTGGAAACACCATATATTTT. Encoded protein: CASSLDRSSGNTIYF.

The chain couples TRBV19 to TRBJ2-1; TRBD2 agrees at 8 bases. Germline V gives CDR1 LNHDA, CDR2 SQIVND (reference sequence). The V segment lost 5 bases and the J segment 0 bases; nucleotides outside the gene matches: 15. CDR3 size: 19 residues. The CDR3, as DNA: TGTGCCAGTAGTCCCCCGGGACTAGACGGAGAGGGCTCCTACAATGAGCAGTTCTTC. It encodes CASSPPGLDGEGSYNEQFF.

This clone was counted a single time. The junction shows a germline mismatch at one end, possibly a read error. This sequence joins TRBV7-7 and TRBJ2-2; 9 bases agree with TRBD2. The CDR3 extends over 16 amino acids. CDR1 and CDR2 from the germline V gene are SSHAT and FNYEAQ (reference sequence). The CDR3 sequence is CASSLESGRSTGELFF. The DNA of the CDR3 is TGTGCTAGCAGCTTAGAGAGCGGGAGGTCCACCGGGGAGCTGTTTTTT.

This rearrangement joins TRBV7-9 to TRBJ2-2; possibly TRBD1 for D (6 bases). The V gene's germline CDR1 is SEHNR and CDR2 FQNEAQ (reference sequence). Trimming took 5 bases from V and 2 from J, leaving 21 bases between them. This CDR3 region has 18 residues. DNA of the CDR3: TGTGCCAGCAGCACTCCCCAGGACGGACAGATAAACACCGGGGAGCTGTTTTTT. This codes for CASSTPQDGQINTGELFF.

This chain connects TRBV10-2 to TRBJ1-6; D not resolved. The CDR3 loop spans 16 amino acids. Germline loops: CDR1 WSHSY, CDR2 SAAADI. The V gene lost 8 bases and the J gene lost 0 bases, with 14 bases spanning the gap. CDR3 sequence: CASRTSGPSYNSPLHF. CDR3 nucleotides: TGCGCCAGCCGGACTTCTGGGCCCTCCTATAATTCACCCCTCCACTTT.

This clone appeared a few times. The chain joins TRBV10-3 to TRBJ2-2, with no clear D. Germline V lookup: CDR1 ENHRY, CDR2 SYGVKD. V was trimmed by 6 bases and J by 5 bases, leaving 19 bases between them. The CDR3 covers 16 residues. DNA of the CDR3: TGTGCCATCAGCCAATCCAGGAGCTCTGAGACCGGGGAGCTGTTTTTT. Encoded protein: CAISQSRSSETGELFF.

This rearrangement joins TRBV27 to TRBJ2-1; 12 bases are shared with TRBD1. Germline CDR1 is MNHEY and CDR2 is SMNVEV (reference sequence). This CDR3 contains 16 residues. V lost 5 bases, J lost 7 bases, and 9 bases stayed unmatched. The CDR3 sequence: CASSIHRDRGPNEQFF. CDR3 sequence (DNA): TGTGCCAGCAGTATCCACCGGGACAGGGGGCCAAATGAGCAGTTCTTC.

As to this clone: The identical CDR3 is also encoded by other nucleotide sequences in the sample. The chain combines TRBV18 with TRBJ1-5; D unclear. Trimming removed 6 bases at V and 1 base at J, with 7 bases between. The CDR3 is 13 amino acids. The germline gives CDR1 KGHSH, CDR2 LQKENI. This CDR3 is CASSLDSNQPQHF. The DNA of the CDR3 is TGTGCCAGCTCCTTGGACAGCAATCAGCCCCAGCATTTT.

The chain employs TRBV27 and TRBJ2-2, with 12 bases that match TRBD2. The trim removed 7 bases at V and 6 bases at J, leaving 18 bases unmatched. The germline V gene has CDR1 MNHEY and CDR2 SMNVEV (reference sequence). The CDR3 loop spans 19 amino acids. The CDR3 DNA is TGTGCCAGCACCTCTAGGGCGACTAGCGGGAGAGTCTGGGCCGGGGAGCTGTTTTTT. Translation gives CASTSRATSGRVWAGELFF.

This clone was seen a handful of times. This sequence joins TRBV5-1 and TRBJ1-1; no reliable D call. Trimming removed 0 bases from V and 0 bases from J, with 15 bases in between. This CDR3 spans 17 amino acids. Germline V gene sequence: CDR1 SGHRS, CDR2 YFSETQ. The CDR3 sequence is CASSLGPGQRMNTEAFF. The CDR3, as DNA: TGCGCCAGCAGCTTGGGCCCTGGGCAGCGAATGAACACTGAAGCTTTCTTT.

This CDR3 reads CASSRTGVQETQYF. For the CDR3, the DNA is TGTGCCAGTAGTAGGACAGGGGTCCAAGAGACCCAGTACTTC. The chain uses TRBV19 and TRBJ2-5, with 9 positions matching TRBD1. The CDR3 covers 14 residues. Germline V gene sequence: CDR1 LNHDA, CDR2 SQIVND (reference sequence). Unmatched junction bases numbered 1, after V lost 4 bases and J lost 1 base.

The rearrangement uses TRBV4-1 and TRBJ2-3; TRBD2 matches 10 bases. Trimming removed 1 base from V and 1 base from J; junction bases left unmatched: 2. Germline CDR1 and CDR2: MGHRA and YSYEKL. This CDR3 is built from 16 residues. CDR3: CASSQGLAGGTDTQYF. DNA of the CDR3: TGCGCCAGCAGCCAAGGGCTAGCGGGGGGCACAGATACGCAGTATTTT.

This chain joins TRBV5-1 and TRBJ1-6, with TRBD1 identical over 10 bases. After removal of 0 bases from V and 7 bases from J, the junction contained 4 bases not matched to a gene. CDR3 length: 16 amino acids. Germline values: CDR1 SGHRS, CDR2 YFSETQ. The CDR3 bases are TGCGCCAGCAGCTTGGGCCGGACAGGGGGGAATTCACCCCTCCACTTT. Residues: CASSLGRTGGNSPLHF.

The chain carries TRBV19 and TRBJ1-2, with 10 nucleotides matching TRBD1. J gave up 6 bases and V 10 bases, and 5 bases lay outside the gene matches. The CDR3 runs 12 residues. The germline V gene encodes CDR1 LNHDA and CDR2 SQIVND (reference sequence). CDR3 sequence: CAIGDRGNGYTF. For the CDR3, the DNA is TGTGCCATAGGGGACAGGGGAAATGGCTACACCTTC.

The chain is built from TRBV2 and TRBJ2-1; 9 bases fit TRBD2. The V gene end was trimmed by 8 bases and the J gene end by 5 bases; junction bases not matched to a gene: 4. CDR1 is SNHLY, CDR2 FYNNEI, per germline. This CDR3 contains 13 residues. CDR3 sequence reads: CASGRTSDNEQFF. The CDR3 nucleotides read TGTGCCAGCGGAAGGACTAGCGACAATGAGCAGTTCTTC.

This clone was picked up a small number of times. The gene calls are TRBV5-1 and TRBJ2-2; 14 bases line up with TRBD2. J was trimmed by 0 bases and V by 4 bases; bases with no gene match: 5. Germline assignment: CDR1 SGHRS and CDR2 YFSETQ. There are 18 residues in the CDR3. The CDR3, as DNA: TGCGCCAGCAGCGTGGGACTAGCGGGAGCAGCGAACACCGGGGAGCTGTTTTTT. Protein: CASSVGLAGAANTGELFF.

This clone was seen at least ten times. The J gene is TRBJ1-5, the V gene TRBV30; D not certain. Trimming cost V 3 bases and J 0 bases, with 18 bases left between them. Germline CDR1 is GTSNPN and CDR2 is SVGIG (reference sequence). There are 17 residues in the CDR3. The DNA of the CDR3 is TGTGCCTGGAGCCGGCGAGTATCACTGTGTAGCAATCAGCCCCAGCATTTT. It specifies CAWSRRVSLCSNQPQHF.

V usage is TRBV15 and J usage is TRBJ2-1, with D perhaps matching TRBD1 or TRBD2 (5 bases each). Germline assignment: CDR1 LNHNV and CDR2 YYDKDF (reference sequence). This CDR3 contains 13 residues. Trimming cost V 0 bases and J 7 bases, with 7 bases left between them. The CDR3 DNA reads TGTGCCACCAGCAGAGAGGGACGGAATGAGCAGTTCTTC. This sequence encodes CATSREGRNEQFF.

The chain carries TRBV19 and TRBJ1-2; D may be TRBD1 (5 bases). The CDR3 is made up of 15 amino acids. Trimming removed 4 bases from V and 4 bases from J, with 16 bases in between. From germline, CDR1 is LNHDA and CDR2 SQIVND (reference sequence). CDR3 bases: TGTGCCAGTAGTACCTACTCAGGGACCAGCTATGGCTACACCTTC. Encoded protein: CASSTYSGTSYGYTF.